This T cell receptor beta chain was recorded in a study of cytomegalovirus exposure and HLA in healthy donors. Regarding the study as a whole: Later analysis showed most CMV-associated TCR beta chains appearing HLA-restricted. Only CMV serostatus was available as immune exposure information. With later analysis, a missense DCLRE1C variant became linked to TCR beta V- and J-gene trimming. The classifier reportedly diagnosed cytomegalovirus status with high sensitivity and specificity.

This clone has only a few counts. The antigen is unknown. Germline V gives CDR1 MGHRA, CDR2 YSYEKL. The CDR3 contains 13 residues. Trimming stripped 3 bases from V and 0 bases from J, with 4 bases between. The PCR made use of 60 Vbeta and 13 Jbeta primers. Generated by immunoSEQ multiplex PCR, the TCRdb table keeps only in-frame clones and is missing some. The top ten hold roughly 0.75% of the sample, which has 210,000 or so clones, approximately 88% seen once. The sequencing sample was made of PBMCs. The clonotype comes from a boy between 2 and 10 years old in good health and CMV-seronegative. V gene TRBV4-1 combines with J gene TRBJ2-3; no definite D call. As DNA, the CDR3 is TGCGCCAGCAGCCAGAGAAGCACAGATACGCAGTATTTT. This encodes CASSQRSTDTQYF.